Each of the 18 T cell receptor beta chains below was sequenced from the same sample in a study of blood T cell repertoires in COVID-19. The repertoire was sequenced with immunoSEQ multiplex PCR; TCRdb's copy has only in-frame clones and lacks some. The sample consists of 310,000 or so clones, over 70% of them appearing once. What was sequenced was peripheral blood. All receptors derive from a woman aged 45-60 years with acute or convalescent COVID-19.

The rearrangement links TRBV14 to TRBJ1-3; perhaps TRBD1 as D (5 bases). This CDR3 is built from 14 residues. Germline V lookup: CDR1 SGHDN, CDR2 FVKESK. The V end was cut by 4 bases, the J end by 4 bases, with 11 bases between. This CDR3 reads CASSLQGGGNTIYF. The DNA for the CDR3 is TGTGCCAGCAGCCTCCAGGGCGGCGGAAACACCATATATTTT.

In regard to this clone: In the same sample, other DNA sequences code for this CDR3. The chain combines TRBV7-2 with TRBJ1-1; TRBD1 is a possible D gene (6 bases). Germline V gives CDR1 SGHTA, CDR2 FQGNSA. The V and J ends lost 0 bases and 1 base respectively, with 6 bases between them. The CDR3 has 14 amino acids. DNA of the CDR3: TGTGCCAGCAGCTTAGCCAGGGGGAACACTGAAGCTTTCTTT. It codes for CASSLARGNTEAFF. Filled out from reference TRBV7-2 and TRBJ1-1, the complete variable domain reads GAGVSQSPSNKVTEKGKDVELRCDPISGHTALYWYRQSLGQGLEFLIYFQGNSAPDKSGLPSDRFSAERTGGSVSTLTIQRTQQEDSAVYLCASSLARGNTEAFFGQGTRLTVV.

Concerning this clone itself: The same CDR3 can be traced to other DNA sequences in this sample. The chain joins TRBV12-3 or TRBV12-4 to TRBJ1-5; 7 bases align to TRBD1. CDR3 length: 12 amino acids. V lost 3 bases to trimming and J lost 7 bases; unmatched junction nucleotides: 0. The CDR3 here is CASSLGQQPQHF. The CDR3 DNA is TGTGCCAGCAGTTTGGGACAGCAGCCCCAGCATTTT.

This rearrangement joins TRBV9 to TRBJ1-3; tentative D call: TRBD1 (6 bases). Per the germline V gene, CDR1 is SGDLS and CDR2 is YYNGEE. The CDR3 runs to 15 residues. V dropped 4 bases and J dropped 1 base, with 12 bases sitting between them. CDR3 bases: TGTGCCAGCAGCCCGGGACAAACTTCTGGAAACACCATATATTTT. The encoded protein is CASSPGQTSGNTIYF. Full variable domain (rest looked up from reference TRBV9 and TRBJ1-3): DSGVTQTPKHLITATGQRVTLRCSPRSGDLSVYWYQQSLDQGLQFLIQYYNGEERAKGNILERFSAQQFPDLHSELNLSSLELGDSALYFCASSPGQTSGNTIYFGEGSWLTVV.

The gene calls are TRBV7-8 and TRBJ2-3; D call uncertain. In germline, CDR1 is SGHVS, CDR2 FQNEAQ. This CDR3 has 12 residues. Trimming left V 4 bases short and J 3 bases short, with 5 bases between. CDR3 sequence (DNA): TGTGCCAGCAGCTCGAGTACAGATACGCAGTATTTT. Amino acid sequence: CASSSSTDTQYF.

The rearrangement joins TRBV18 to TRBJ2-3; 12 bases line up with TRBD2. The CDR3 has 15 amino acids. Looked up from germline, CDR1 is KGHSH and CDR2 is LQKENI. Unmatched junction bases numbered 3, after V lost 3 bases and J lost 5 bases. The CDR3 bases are TGTGCCAGCTCACCGACTAGCGGGAGAAGAGATACGCAGTATTTT. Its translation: CASSPTSGRRDTQYF.

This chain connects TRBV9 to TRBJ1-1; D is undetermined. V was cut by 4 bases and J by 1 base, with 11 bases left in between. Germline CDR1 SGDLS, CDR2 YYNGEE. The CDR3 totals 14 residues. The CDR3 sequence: CASSFSTGNTEAFF. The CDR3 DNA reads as TGTGCCAGCAGCTTTTCGACGGGGAACACTGAAGCTTTCTTT.

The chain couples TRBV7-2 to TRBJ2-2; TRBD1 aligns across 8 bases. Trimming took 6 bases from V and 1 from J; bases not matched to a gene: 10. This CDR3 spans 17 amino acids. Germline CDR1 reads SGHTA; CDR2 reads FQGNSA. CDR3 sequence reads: CASSQRIGQGNTGELFF. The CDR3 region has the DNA TGTGCCAGCAGTCAAAGGATAGGACAGGGGAACACCGGGGAGCTGTTTTTT.

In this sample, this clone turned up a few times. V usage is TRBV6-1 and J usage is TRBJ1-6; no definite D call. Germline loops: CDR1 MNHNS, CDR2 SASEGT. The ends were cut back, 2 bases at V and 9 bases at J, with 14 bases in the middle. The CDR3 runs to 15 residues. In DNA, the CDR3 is TGTGCCAGCAGTGAACAAGGTGGACTAGGTTCACCCCTCCACTTT. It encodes CASSEQGGLGSPLHF.

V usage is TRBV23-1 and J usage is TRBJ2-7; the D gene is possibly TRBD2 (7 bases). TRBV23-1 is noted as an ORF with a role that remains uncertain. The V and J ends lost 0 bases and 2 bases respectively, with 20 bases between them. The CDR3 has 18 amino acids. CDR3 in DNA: TGCGCCAGCAGTCAATCCGGGACGGGGGGCGATCCGGCCTACGAGCAGTACTTC. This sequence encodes CASSQSGTGGDPAYEQYF.

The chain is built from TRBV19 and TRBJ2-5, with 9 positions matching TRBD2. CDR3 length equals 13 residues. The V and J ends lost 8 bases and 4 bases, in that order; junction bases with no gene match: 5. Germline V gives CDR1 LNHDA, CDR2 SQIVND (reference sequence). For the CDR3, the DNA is TGTGCCAGTGAGTCTAGCGGGGCAGAGACCCAGTACTTC. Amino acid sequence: CASESSGAETQYF.

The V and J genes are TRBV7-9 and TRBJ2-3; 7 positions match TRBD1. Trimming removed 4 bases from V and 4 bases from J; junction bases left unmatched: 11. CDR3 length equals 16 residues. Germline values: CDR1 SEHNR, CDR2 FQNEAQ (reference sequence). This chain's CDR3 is CASSSSTGAPPDTQYF. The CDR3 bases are TGTGCCAGCAGCTCCTCAACAGGGGCGCCCCCAGATACGCAGTATTTT. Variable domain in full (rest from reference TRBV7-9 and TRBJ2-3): DTGVSQNPRHKITKRGQNVTFRCDPISEHNRLYWYRQTLGQGPEFLTYFQNEAQLEKSRLLSDRFSAERPKGSFSTLEIQRTEQGDSAMYLCASSSSTGAPPDTQYFGPGTRLTVL.

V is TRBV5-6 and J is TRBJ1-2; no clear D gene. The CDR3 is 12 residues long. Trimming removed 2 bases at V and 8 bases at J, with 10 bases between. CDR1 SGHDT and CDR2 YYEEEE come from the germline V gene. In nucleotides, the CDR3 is TGTGCCAGCAGCTTCCAACACAGCGGCTACACCTTC. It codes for CASSFQHSGYTF.

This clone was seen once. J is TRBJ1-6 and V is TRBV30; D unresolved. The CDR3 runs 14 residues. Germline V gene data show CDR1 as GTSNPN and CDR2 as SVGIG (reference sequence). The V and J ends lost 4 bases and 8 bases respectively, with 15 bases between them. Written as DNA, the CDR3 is TGTGCCTGGAAAAGAGAACAGTCTCATTCACCCCTCCACTTT. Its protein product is CAWKREQSHSPLHF.

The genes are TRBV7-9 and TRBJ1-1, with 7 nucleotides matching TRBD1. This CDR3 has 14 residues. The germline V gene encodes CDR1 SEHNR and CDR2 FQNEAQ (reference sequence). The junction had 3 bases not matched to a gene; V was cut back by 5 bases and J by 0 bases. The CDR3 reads CASSRQGVNTEAFF. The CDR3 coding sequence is TGTGCCAGCAGCCGCCAGGGGGTGAACACTGAAGCTTTCTTT.

DNA for the CDR3: TGTGCCAGCAGTTACTCGAGGACAGGACTTGGTGGCTACACCTTC. Translated: CASSYSRTGLGGYTF. The V call is TRBV6-5, the J call TRBJ1-2; 7 nucleotides match TRBD1. The CDR3 runs 15 residues. V shed 0 bases and J 7 bases; nucleotides not matched to a gene: 8. Germline CDR1 MNHEY, CDR2 SVGAGI.

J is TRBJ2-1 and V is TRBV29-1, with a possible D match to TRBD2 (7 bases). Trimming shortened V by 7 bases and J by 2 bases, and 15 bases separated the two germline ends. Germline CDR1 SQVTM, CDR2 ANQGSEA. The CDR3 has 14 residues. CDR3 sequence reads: CSGEQGGPYNEQFF. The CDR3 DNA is TGCAGCGGGGAACAGGGAGGGCCCTACAATGAGCAGTTCTTC.

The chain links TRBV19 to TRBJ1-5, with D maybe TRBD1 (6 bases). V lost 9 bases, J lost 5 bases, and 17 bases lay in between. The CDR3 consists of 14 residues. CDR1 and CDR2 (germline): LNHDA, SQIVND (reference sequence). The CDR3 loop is CASNQKTGYQPQHF. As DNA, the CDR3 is TGTGCCAGCAACCAAAAAACAGGGTATCAGCCCCAGCATTTT.